The clone carrying this TCR beta chain occurred once. This specimen comes from a study of blood T cell repertoires in COVID-19. Study background: From the United States, Italy and Spain came samples of acute and convalescent COVID-19. The analysed material was cDNA or gDNA that came from T cells, B-cell-depleted T cells, or PBMCs.

In the original workflow: Counts of nucleated cells, estimated from reference gene primer amplification, were obtained. The protocol was immunoSEQ multiplex PCR, while the TCRdb copy is restricted to in-frame clones and leaves out a portion. V and J calls and clone size are those listed in that table; D and trimming were worked out from the DNA. The sample has approximately 250,000 clones, more than 75% seen once. Enrollment of patients from Seattle took place during active infection, with longitudinal follow-up. The CDR3 sequence is 17 residues long. The germline gives CDR1 SGHNT, CDR2 YYREEE (reference sequence). V shed 3 bases and J 0 bases; nucleotides not matched to a gene: 4.

This TCR was sampled from a woman aged 55-70 years with COVID-19, enrolled during active disease. The sample taken for sequencing was peripheral blood. This sequence joins TRBV5-4 and TRBJ2-2; 11 bases are a match to TRBD2. Here the CDR3 DNA reads TGTGCCAGCAGCTCGACTAGCGGGACCACGAACACCGGGGAGCTGTTTTTT. It is translated as CASSSTSGTTNTGELFF.